The source of this T cell receptor (beta chain) is a study of T cells in Graves' hyperthyroidism and ophthalmopathy. Reasons for excluding patients were uncontrolled infection, other autoimmune disease, pregnancy or lactation. Template material for amplifying TCR beta CDR3 regions consisted of RNA transcripts. Using the HTBI primer set, a first-round RT-PCR was run on the TCR CDR3. One entry per CDR3 protein results from TCRdb running MiXCR on the multiplex PCR reads. The sample holds over 650,000 distinct CDR3 sequences, about 15% seen once. This clonotype was observed at least ten times. The CDR3 contains 13 residues. V shed 3 bases and J shed 7 bases, with 10 bases lying between them.

The sample taken for sequencing was blood. The V gene is TRBV12-3 or TRBV12-4, the J gene TRBJ2-4, with D hard to call. This clonotype was sampled from a man aged 18 to 30 with Graves' hyperthyroidism. The CDR3 loop is CASSLVGSNIQYF. The CDR3 region has the DNA TGTGCCAGCAGTTTGGTCGGCAGTAACATTCAGTACTTC.